This TCR beta chain was sequenced in a study of neurological immune-mediated disorders. This clonotype is medium-sized (0.01 to 0.1%). With 3 bases removed from V and 7 bases from J, the gap between germline ends came to 13 bases. CDR1 and CDR2 from the germline V gene are SGDLS and YYNGEE. This CDR3 contains 13 residues. The cDNA came from 5'RACE with 10-nucleotide random UMIs. The authors obtained over 170 million TCR-beta sequences from 15-18 subjects per sequencing run. MiXCR, applied by TCRdb to the 5' RACE reads, yields one record per CDR3 protein. The sample holds about 30,000 distinct CDR3 sequences, 5.5% to 6% seen once. A blood bank in Maryland, USA, provided the volunteers who served as healthy controls. Input was roughly 1 million sorted T cells, either CD4+ or CD8+.

The V and J genes are TRBV9 and TRBJ1-1; D is perhaps TRBD1 (5 bases). The specimen was CD4+ T cells from blood. This TCR was sampled from a woman aged 45-65 years in good health. In nucleotides, the CDR3 is TGTGCCAGCAGCGCAAGGGGCAGGAATGAAGCTTTCTTT. Residues: CASSARGRNEAFF.